A single sample is the source of the 23 T cell receptor beta chains below, sequenced in a study of cytomegalovirus exposure and HLA in healthy donors (dated by TCRdb to about 2017). Library preparation was by the immunoSEQ multiplex PCR assay. The multiplex PCR relied on a mix of 60 forward primers for TCR Vbeta segments and 13 reverse primers for TCR Jbeta segments. The table was pulled from immuneACCESS by TCRdb, which kept in-frame rearrangements only. Such tables lose some clones; where checked, under half of the loss comes from unresolved V genes, and the rest has no known cause. The sample profile shows about 52,000 clones; about three quarters of them were found once. The biggest ten clones account for about 3% of the sample. The sample taken for sequencing was PBMCs. The receptors here all came from a man aged 18 to 35 in good health and CMV-seronegative.

There are a few counts of this clone. The rearrangement uses TRBV10-1 and TRBJ2-6; TRBD1 might be the D (5 bases). Germline V gene data show CDR1 as WNHNN and CDR2 as SYGVQD (reference sequence). The CDR3 totals 15 residues. V lost 6 bases to trimming and J lost 4 bases, with 13 bases between them. The CDR3 protein is CASSPRGAGANVLTF. The DNA of the CDR3 is TGCGCCAGCAGCCCTCGTGGGGCCGGGGCCAACGTCCTGACTTTC.

The rearrangement uses TRBV18 and TRBJ2-7; no firm D call. V was trimmed by 4 bases and J by 5 bases, leaving 12 bases between them. CDR1 KGHSH and CDR2 LQKENI come from the germline V gene. The CDR3 contains 13 residues. The CDR3 sequence is CASSLSGTNEQYF. The CDR3 region has the DNA TGTGCCAGCTCACTATCAGGAACGAACGAGCAGTACTTC.

The CDR3, as DNA: TGCGCCAGCAGCCAACCCCTACTAGCGGGGGGCACAGATACGCAGTATTTT. Translating it yields CASSQPLLAGGTDTQYF. The chain combines TRBV4-1 with TRBJ2-3, with 11 bases matching TRBD2. Germline lookup yields CDR1 MGHRA and CDR2 YSYEKL. Trimming took 2 bases from V and 1 from J; bases not matched to a gene: 5. The CDR3 sequence is 17 residues long.

The chain is built from TRBV30 and TRBJ1-5; 7 bases are a match to TRBD1. The CDR3 has 13 amino acids. Germline V gives CDR1 GTSNPN, CDR2 SVGIG (reference sequence). Trimming at V came to 4 bases and at J to 7 bases, leaving 7 bases not matched to a gene. CDR3 in DNA: TGTGCCTGGACCGGACAGGCCGGGCAGCCCCAGCATTTT. It encodes CAWTGQAGQPQHF.

The chain couples TRBV16 to TRBJ1-2; D gene unclear. Per germline, CDR1 KGHSY and CDR2 FQNENV. This CDR3 is 14 amino acids long. V lost 0 bases, J lost 3 bases, and 8 bases lay in between. The CDR3, as DNA: TGTGCCAGCAGCCAATCAGCAGGTTACTATGGCTACACCTTC. Amino acid sequence: CASSQSAGYYGYTF.

The genes are TRBV6-5 and TRBJ2-3; tentatively, D is TRBD1 (5 bases). With 6 bases removed from V and 9 bases from J, the gap between germline ends came to 16 bases. This CDR3 contains 13 residues. Germline V gene lookup returns CDR1 MNHEY and CDR2 SVGAGI. The CDR3 sequence is CASSHDRVRTQYF. CDR3 DNA: TGTGCCAGCAGCCACGACAGAGTGCGCACGCAGTATTTT.

The rearrangement links TRBV29-1 to TRBJ2-3; 7 bases line up with TRBD1. Germline CDR1 is SQVTM and CDR2 is ANQGSEA. The CDR3 runs to 14 residues. The V gene end was trimmed by 2 bases and the J gene end by 5 bases; junction bases not matched to a gene: 7. CDR3 in amino acids: CSVERFAGGDTQYF. The DNA of the CDR3 is TGCAGCGTTGAAAGGTTTGCAGGGGGAGATACGCAGTATTTT.

This clone came up a few times. This sequence joins TRBV6-6 and TRBJ2-7; TRBD1 aligns across 9 bases. V shed 4 bases and J 5 bases; nucleotides not matched to a gene: 9. This CDR3 contains 15 residues. From germline, CDR1 is MNHNY and CDR2 SVGAGI (reference sequence). CDR3 region: CASSSNRGRGDEQYF. The DNA of the CDR3 is TGTGCCAGCAGTTCTAACAGGGGGCGAGGGGACGAGCAGTACTTC.

This clone was seen just once. The rearrangement joins TRBV28 to TRBJ2-7, with TRBD2 matching over 7 bases. The CDR3 covers 14 residues. Germline CDR1 reads MDHEN; CDR2 reads SYDVKM. V was pared by 3 bases and J by 13 bases, with 15 bases of the junction left unmatched. The CDR3 region has the DNA TGTGCCAGCAGTTTGGATCCCCCCTCGGGGGGTCCATACTTC. This translates into CASSLDPPSGGPYF. Combining the CDR3 with reference TRBV28 and TRBJ2-7 gives the whole variable domain DVKVTQSSRYLVKRTGEKVFLECVQDMDHENMFWYRQDPGLGLRLIYFSYDVKMKEKGDIPEGYSVSREKKERFSLILESASTNQTSMYLCASSLDPPSGGPYFGPGTRLTVT.

This clone has just one count. The gene calls are TRBV29-1 and TRBJ1-1; perhaps TRBD1 as D (6 bases). The CDR3 extends over 12 amino acids. Germline V gene sequence: CDR1 SQVTM, CDR2 ANQGSEA. Trimming removed 6 bases at V and 0 bases at J, with 8 bases between. The CDR3 loop reads CSVGQMNTEAFF. DNA of the CDR3: TGCAGCGTCGGACAGATGAACACTGAAGCTTTCTTT.

This chain uses TRBV6-5 with TRBJ2-2; 14 bases align to TRBD2. The ends lost 4 bases at V and 7 bases at J; junction bases unmatched: 5. There are 16 residues in the CDR3. Germline values: CDR1 MNHEY, CDR2 SVGAGI. CDR3 amino acids: CASSLGLAGEIGELFF. The CDR3 DNA reads TGTGCCAGCAGTTTGGGACTAGCGGGAGAAATCGGGGAGCTGTTTTTT.

This sequence joins TRBV28 and TRBJ1-1; D is uncertain. This CDR3 region has 14 residues. The germline V and J ends were trimmed by 1 base and 1 base, with 7 bases remaining between them. Germline V lookup: CDR1 MDHEN, CDR2 SYDVKM. The CDR3: CASSLSGQNTEAFF. The CDR3 DNA sequence: TGTGCCAGCAGTTTATCGGGTCAGAACACTGAAGCTTTCTTT.

The rearrangement joins TRBV7-2 to TRBJ1-6; TRBD1 matches 9 bases. The trim removed 3 bases at V and 8 bases at J, leaving 8 bases unmatched. This CDR3 contains 16 residues. CDR1 is SGHTA and CDR2 is FQGNSA in the germline V gene. The CDR3 bases are TGTGCCAGCAGCTTTGGGACAGGGCTCTTGCATTCACCCCTCCACTTT. Translating it yields CASSFGTGLLHSPLHF.

This clone was detected a few times. The chain joins TRBV6-5 to TRBJ1-4; 11 nucleotides line up with TRBD1. V lost 6 bases and J lost 6; bases outside the gene matches: 3. This CDR3 contains 14 residues. The V gene's germline CDR1 is MNHEY and CDR2 SVGAGI. The CDR3 protein is CASRDRGQYEKLFF. CDR3 nucleotides: TGTGCCAGCAGGGACAGGGGGCAGTATGAAAAACTGTTTTTT.

The chain employs TRBV7-9 and TRBJ2-5; no clear D. Trimming removed 5 bases from V and 4 bases from J, with 20 bases in between. Looked up from germline, CDR1 is SEHNR and CDR2 is FQNEAQ (reference sequence). This CDR3 spans 16 amino acids. CDR3 sequence: CASSPPERRKRETQYF. DNA of the CDR3: TGTGCCAGCAGCCCCCCAGAGCGAAGGAAGCGAGAGACCCAGTACTTC.

This clone was picked up a small number of times. The chain links TRBV6-1 to TRBJ2-7, with D tentatively TRBD1 (6 bases). CDR3 length equals 11 residues. V was shortened by 3 bases and J by 12 bases, with 12 bases between the two germline ends. Germline CDR1 and CDR2: MNHNS and SASEGT. CDR3 loop: CASSDGTPGYF. The CDR3 DNA is TGTGCCAGCAGTGACGGGACACCTGGGTACTTC.

J is TRBJ2-1 and V is TRBV4-3; weak D call: TRBD1 (5 bases). The CDR3 contains 17 residues. V lost 6 bases and J lost 0, with 18 bases in between. Germline lookup yields CDR1 LGHNA and CDR2 YSLEER. The DNA of the CDR3 is TGCGCCAGCAGTGGGGCCGCCACTCCCAGCTCCTACAATGAGCAGTTCTTC. Translating gives CASSGAATPSSYNEQFF.

The chain couples TRBV27 to TRBJ1-5; no firm D call. The V gene lost 2 bases and the J gene lost 7 bases, with 9 bases spanning the gap. Germline CDR1 reads MNHEY; CDR2 reads SMNVEV (reference sequence). This CDR3 is built from 13 residues. In DNA form, the CDR3 reads TGTGCCAGCAGTTTAACTGGTCACCAGCCCCAGCATTTT. It translates to CASSLTGHQPQHF.

This clone was observed a few times. The chain is built from TRBV4-2 and TRBJ1-2; D is unclear. This CDR3 is built from 14 residues. Germline-derived CDR1 and CDR2 are LGHNA and YNFKEQ. The V and J ends lost 4 bases and 0 bases respectively, with 9 bases between them. The CDR3 DNA follows: TGTGCCAGCAGCCGTGCGGGGTCTAACTATGGCTACACCTTC. This encodes CASSRAGSNYGYTF.

The chain has TRBV7-2 and TRBJ1-2; 7 nucleotides agree with TRBD1. V dropped 5 bases and J dropped 0; count of bases not matched to a gene: 9. Germline CDR1 is SGHTA and CDR2 is FQGNSA. CDR3 length: 16 residues. As DNA, the CDR3 is TGTGCCAGCAGCCCCTCGGGACAGATAACTAACTATGGCTACACCTTC. It translates to CASSPSGQITNYGYTF.

This rearrangement joins TRBV2 to TRBJ2-7; 9 bases match TRBD1. CDR1 is SNHLY and CDR2 is FYNNEI in the germline V gene. V trimming: 4 bases; J trimming: 2 bases; junction bases outside the gene matches: 0. The CDR3 is made up of 13 amino acids. CDR3: CASSGQGAYEQYF. Written as DNA, the CDR3 is TGTGCCAGCAGTGGACAGGGGGCCTACGAGCAGTACTTC.

The V call is TRBV11-3, the J call TRBJ1-2; TRBD1 matches 7 bases. The CDR3 length is 14 residues. Germline CDR1 is SGHNT and CDR2 is YENEEA. V shed 0 bases and J 4 bases; nucleotides not matched to a gene: 2. CDR3 residues: CASSLDSGGYGYTF. Written as DNA, the CDR3 is TGTGCCAGCAGCTTAGATTCAGGGGGCTATGGCTACACCTTC. Variable domain in full (rest from reference TRBV11-3 and TRBJ1-2): EAGVVQSPRYKIIEKKQPVAFWCNPISGHNTLYWYLQNLGQGPELLIRYENEEAVDDSQLPKDRFSAERLKGVDSTLKIQPAELGDSAVYLCASSLDSGGYGYTFGSGTRLTVV.

The sample holds one count of this clone. The chain couples TRBV30 to TRBJ2-1, with a tentative D call TRBD1 (6 bases). Germline CDR1 is GTSNPN and CDR2 is SVGIG (reference sequence). CDR3 length equals 14 residues. V shed 0 bases and J shed 5 bases, with 11 bases lying between them. CDR3 sequence reads: CAWSVLQGNNEQFF. CDR3 sequence (DNA): TGTGCCTGGAGTGTACTGCAGGGGAACAATGAGCAGTTCTTC.